Below are 29 T cell receptor beta chains sequenced from a single sample in a study of blood T cell repertoires in COVID-19. Assay: immunoSEQ multiplex PCR; the TCRdb copy retains only in-frame clones and omits some. The table has 27,000 or so clones, around four fifths seen once. Sequencing was performed on peripheral blood. These receptors were obtained from a man between 65 and 79 years old with acute or convalescent COVID-19.

This clone was counted a single time. The V call is TRBV14, the J call TRBJ1-5; D is perhaps TRBD1 (6 bases). The length of the CDR3 is 15 residues. V gave up 1 base and J gave up 7 bases, with 14 bases separating them. Germline CDR1 SGHDN, CDR2 FVKESK. CDR3 region: CASSQGRGRGQPQHF. The CDR3 DNA reads TGTGCCAGCAGCCAAGGCAGGGGAAGGGGACAGCCCCAGCATTTT.

This rearrangement joins TRBV5-1 to TRBJ2-3; 10 bases line up with TRBD2. Losses at the gene ends were 2 bases for V and 5 bases for J; bases not matched to a gene: 2. Per the germline V gene, CDR1 is SGHRS and CDR2 is YFSETQ. The CDR3 length is 14 residues. CDR3 sequence (DNA): TGCGCCAGCAGCTTAACTAGCGGGGTAGATACGCAGTATTTT. Amino acids: CASSLTSGVDTQYF.

The genes are TRBV5-1 and TRBJ1-3; possible D gene TRBD1, 6 bases. Trimming took off 7 bases at V and 2 bases at J, with 10 bases between the two ends. Germline V CDR1 and CDR2: SGHRS, YFSETQ. The CDR3 length is 13 residues. The CDR3 nucleotides read TGCGCCAGCCGCCGGGACACTGGAAACACCATATATTTT. This translates into CASRRDTGNTIYF.

The chain combines TRBV19 with TRBJ2-4; weak D call: TRBD2 (6 bases). V gave up 8 bases and J gave up 0 bases, with 14 bases separating them. The CDR3 runs to 15 residues. Germline loops: CDR1 LNHDA, CDR2 SQIVND (reference sequence). CDR3 DNA sequence: TGTGCCAGTCGCGGGGCAGGCTTAGCCAAAAACATTCAGTACTTC. Amino acid sequence: CASRGAGLAKNIQYF.

The rearrangement links TRBV11-2 to TRBJ1-6; D may be TRBD1 (6 bases). The CDR3 totals 13 residues. Trimming took 4 bases from V and 9 from J, leaving 10 bases between them. Germline loops: CDR1 SGHAT, CDR2 FQNNGV. CDR3 sequence reads: CASSSTQGSPLHF. CDR3 coding DNA: TGTGCCAGCAGCTCCACACAGGGTTCACCCCTCCACTTT.

In its sample, this clone was seen once. The chain joins TRBV3-1 (or the pseudogene TRBV3-2) to TRBJ1-2; no clear D. The CDR3 sequence is 14 residues long. The germline gives CDR1 LGHDT, CDR2 YNNKEL (reference sequence). Trimming left V 0 bases short and J 9 bases short, with 14 bases between. CDR3 nucleotide sequence: TGTGCCAGCAGCCAAGATTCCGGAGTCTTTCGCTACACCTTC. Its protein product is CASSQDSGVFRYTF.

The rearrangement joins TRBV4-2 to TRBJ1-5; D possibly corresponds to TRBD1 (6 bases). The CDR3 runs to 16 residues. CDR1 and CDR2 (germline): LGHNA, YNFKEQ. Trimming pared 0 bases from V and 0 bases from J, leaving 9 bases between. The CDR3 coding sequence is TGTGCCAGCAGCCAAGACCCGGGACATAGCAATCAGCCCCAGCATTTT. Translation: CASSQDPGHSNQPQHF.

The chain has TRBV4-3 and TRBJ1-5; a weak D match, TRBD1 (6 bases). The CDR3 covers 16 residues. Germline V gene lookup returns CDR1 LGHNA and CDR2 YSLEER. The V end lost 0 bases, the J end lost 6 bases, and 15 bases lay between the germline ends. The CDR3 bases are TGCGCCAGCAGCCAAGACGCAGGGGCAGTCCCTCAGCCCCAGCATTTT. Translation: CASSQDAGAVPQPQHF.

This clone has at least ten counts. This sequence joins TRBV6-5 and TRBJ2-7, with 8 bases identical to TRBD1. The CDR3 is made up of 14 amino acids. CDR1 is MNHEY, CDR2 SVGAGI, per germline. V was pared by 0 bases and J by 3 bases, with 1 base of the junction left unmatched. CDR3 DNA: TGTGCCAGCAGTTACTCTACAGGGGGCTACGAGCAGTACTTC. Translation: CASSYSTGGYEQYF.

This sequence joins TRBV2 and TRBJ1-6; D is ambiguous. Germline V lookup: CDR1 SNHLY, CDR2 FYNNEI. The CDR3 has 13 residues. Trimming removed 3 bases at V and 7 bases at J, with 7 bases between. The DNA of the CDR3 is TGTGCCAGCAGTGAGGCAGTGAATTCACCCCTCCACTTT. Protein sequence: CASSEAVNSPLHF.

This chain joins TRBV7-2 and TRBJ2-7, with 7 nucleotides matching TRBD1. Trimming took 1 base from V and 2 from J; bases not matched to a gene: 2. Germline CDR1 SGHTA, CDR2 FQGNSA. The CDR3 length is 14 residues. For the CDR3, the DNA is TGTGCCAGCAGCTTAGAAGGGGGCCCCTACGAGCAGTACTTC. Translating gives CASSLEGGPYEQYF.

The chain uses TRBV12-3 or TRBV12-4 and TRBJ1-6; TRBD1 matches 7 bases. The CDR3 covers 13 residues. V dropped 6 bases and J dropped 9; count of bases not matched to a gene: 5. CDR3 nucleotides: TGTGCCAGCAGAATTGACAGGGTTTCACCCCTCCACTTT. Translated: CASRIDRVSPLHF.

The chain couples TRBV7-2 to TRBJ1-1, with D possibly being TRBD1 (5 bases). With 0 bases removed from V and 4 bases from J, the gap between germline ends came to 9 bases. The germline CDR1 and CDR2 sequences are SGHTA and FQGNSA. The CDR3 is 14 residues long. CDR3: CASSLAFQGTEAFF. The DNA of the CDR3 is TGTGCCAGCAGCTTAGCGTTCCAGGGCACTGAAGCTTTCTTT.

A few counts support this clone. The chain links TRBV10-3 to TRBJ2-1, with D maybe TRBD2 (5 bases). This CDR3 region has 16 residues. The germline V gene has CDR1 ENHRY and CDR2 SYGVKD. V was trimmed by 2 bases and J by 0 bases, leaving 11 bases between them. CDR3 coding DNA: TGTGCCATCAGTGAGAGGGCTAGCAGCTCCTACAATGAGCAGTTCTTC. Its translation: CAISERASSSYNEQFF.

This rearrangement joins TRBV6-5 to TRBJ1-1; 8 nucleotides agree with TRBD1. Unmatched junction bases numbered 5, after V lost 4 bases and J lost 4 bases. The CDR3 length is 14 residues. The germline V gene encodes CDR1 MNHEY and CDR2 SVGAGI. The CDR3 sequence is CASSFRGRGTEAFF. In DNA, the CDR3 is TGTGCCAGCAGTTTCAGGGGGCGCGGCACTGAAGCTTTCTTT.

This chain uses TRBV10-3 with TRBJ1-1; TRBD1 is a possible D gene (6 bases). Per germline, CDR1 ENHRY and CDR2 SYGVKD. Trimming cost V 6 bases and J 0 bases, with 17 bases left between them. The CDR3 runs 16 residues. The CDR3 DNA is TGTGCCATCAGGGCAACTATTCAGGGGATGAACACTGAAGCTTTCTTT. Residues: CAIRATIQGMNTEAFF.

The gene calls are TRBV30 and TRBJ1-6; maybe TRBD1 (5 bases). The ends were cut back, 1 base at V and 10 bases at J, with 11 bases in the middle. This CDR3 is built from 13 residues. The germline V gene encodes CDR1 GTSNPN and CDR2 SVGIG (reference sequence). CDR3 nucleotide sequence: TGTGCCTGGAGTGAGGGACTTGACTCACCCCTCCACTTT. It yields the protein CAWSEGLDSPLHF.

V gene TRBV6-5 combines with J gene TRBJ2-1; the match to TRBD1 covers 8 bases. The CDR3 has 14 residues. After removal of 7 bases from V and 10 bases from J, the junction contained 12 bases not matched to a gene. CDR1 MNHEY and CDR2 SVGAGI come from the germline V gene. The chain's CDR3 is CASIDRGLDGEQFF. DNA for the CDR3: TGTGCCAGCATAGACAGGGGTTTGGATGGAGAGCAGTTCTTC.

This chain connects TRBV6-4 to TRBJ2-3, with 7 positions matching TRBD1. Germline V gene sequence: CDR1 MRHNA, CDR2 SNTAGT. This CDR3 spans 14 amino acids. The V gene end was trimmed by 5 bases and the J gene end by 3 bases; junction bases not matched to a gene: 5. The CDR3 reads CASSRQGRTDTQYF. The CDR3, as DNA: TGTGCCAGCAGTCGACAGGGAAGAACAGATACGCAGTATTTT.

The V call is TRBV5-1, the J call TRBJ1-1, with TRBD1 identical over 10 bases. The CDR3 has 13 residues. J gave up 1 base and V 7 bases, and 1 base lay outside the gene matches. CDR1 and CDR2 from the germline V gene are SGHRS and YFSETQ. CDR3 region: CASGDRGNTEAFF. In DNA, the CDR3 is TGCGCCAGCGGGGACAGGGGGAACACTGAAGCTTTCTTT.

The chain couples TRBV28 to TRBJ2-2; a possible D gene is TRBD1 (6 bases). CDR1 MDHEN and CDR2 SYDVKM come from the germline V gene. Trimming left V 6 bases short and J 2 bases short, with 22 bases between. The CDR3 length is 18 residues. The CDR3 sequence is CASSRAPGEILNTGELFF. The CDR3 DNA reads as TGTGCCAGCAGCCGCGCCCCAGGGGAAATACTTAACACCGGGGAGCTGTTTTTT.

This clone was seen a single time. The chain has TRBV6-2 or TRBV6-3 and TRBJ1-4; D not certain. There are 14 residues in the CDR3. Trimming took 7 bases from V and 3 from J, leaving 12 bases between them. Germline CDR1 MNHEY, CDR2 SVGEGT. For the CDR3, the DNA is TGTGCCAGCAACCCCGGAGGCTCTAATGAAAAACTGTTTTTT. It specifies CASNPGGSNEKLFF.

The chain has TRBV7-2 and TRBJ1-4, with D hard to call. The CDR3 contains 12 residues. Trimming stripped 5 bases from V and 4 bases from J, with 5 bases between. Looked up from germline, CDR1 is SGHTA and CDR2 is FQGNSA. This chain's CDR3 is CASSLLNEKLFF. Here the CDR3 DNA reads TGTGCCAGCAGCCTACTTAATGAAAAACTGTTTTTT.

This chain connects TRBV5-1 to TRBJ2-7, with TRBD1 identical over 8 bases. Losses at the gene ends were 6 bases for V and 6 bases for J; bases not matched to a gene: 8. CDR1 and CDR2 (germline): SGHRS, YFSETQ. This CDR3 has 13 amino acids. The CDR3 loop reads CASIGQGLREQYF. CDR3 nucleotide sequence: TGCGCCAGCATAGGACAGGGCCTTCGCGAGCAGTACTTC.

The chain uses TRBV28 and TRBJ1-3; 7 nucleotides match TRBD1. J was trimmed by 0 bases and V by 8 bases; bases with no gene match: 4. Germline V gene sequence: CDR1 MDHEN, CDR2 SYDVKM. CDR3 length equals 14 residues. In DNA, the CDR3 is TGTGCCAGCCACGCAGGGGGCTCTGGAAACACCATATATTTT. Residues: CASHAGGSGNTIYF.

This clone was counted ten times or more. This chain connects TRBV27 to TRBJ1-1; D might be TRBD1 (6 bases). The CDR3 sequence is 12 residues long. Germline V gene lookup returns CDR1 MNHEY and CDR2 SMNVEV (reference sequence). V was pared by 4 bases and J by 7 bases, with 10 bases between. CDR3 protein: CASSSNRDEAFF. The CDR3 nucleotides read TGTGCCAGCAGTTCTAACAGGGATGAAGCTTTCTTT.

The chain carries TRBV4-1 and TRBJ2-1, with D possibly TRBD2 on 6 matching bases. With 6 bases removed from V and 7 bases from J, the gap between germline ends came to 13 bases. The CDR3 is 13 residues long. Germline values: CDR1 MGHRA, CDR2 YSYEKL. The CDR3, as DNA: TGCGCCAGCAGTCGGGGGACTCCAAATGAGCAGTTCTTC. Translated, it gives CASSRGTPNEQFF.

This clone came up a few times. The chain is built from TRBV19 and TRBJ1-4; TRBD1 is a possible D gene (5 bases). With 8 bases removed from V and 1 base from J, the gap between germline ends came to 8 bases. Germline V lookup: CDR1 LNHDA, CDR2 SQIVND (reference sequence). The CDR3 contains 13 residues. CDR3 nucleotides: TGTGCCAGTGGACACCTAACTAATGAAAAACTGTTTTTT. Translated, it gives CASGHLTNEKLFF. Variable domain in full (rest from reference TRBV19 and TRBJ1-4): DGGITQSPKYLFRKEGQNVTLSCEQNLNHDAMYWYRQDPGQGLRLIYYSQIVNDFQKGDIAEGYSVSREKKESFPLTVTSAQKNPTAFYLCASGHLTNEKLFFGSGTQLSVL.

The CDR3 is CAISTRGLNTGELFF. DNA of the CDR3: TGTGCCATCAGCACCAGGGGCCTCAACACCGGGGAGCTGTTTTTT. This chain joins TRBV10-3 and TRBJ2-2; TRBD1 might be the D (6 bases). The CDR3 totals 15 residues. The germline V gene has CDR1 ENHRY and CDR2 SYGVKD. The V gene lost 6 bases and the J gene lost 2 bases, with 13 bases spanning the gap.